One and the same sample provided the 21 T cell receptor beta chains below, sequenced in a study of cytomegalovirus exposure and HLA in healthy donors. PCR used 60 Vbeta primers and 13 Jbeta primers. Assay used: immunoSEQ multiplex PCR; TCRdb lists only in-frame clones, some missing. Counted here are some 130,000 clones, 80% occurring once; the ten biggest clones make up around 3.3%. What was sequenced was PBMCs. The source of these receptors is a male donor in good health and CMV-seronegative.

The chain combines TRBV30 with TRBJ1-1; 7 bases are shared with TRBD1. Germline V gene data show CDR1 as GTSNPN and CDR2 as SVGIG (reference sequence). The ends lost 2 bases at V and 6 bases at J; junction bases unmatched: 9. This CDR3 spans 14 amino acids. As DNA, the CDR3 is TGTGCCTGGAGTTCATTTCGCCAGGGGGCTGAAGCTTTCTTT. It encodes CAWSSFRQGAEAFF.

In DNA form, the CDR3 reads TGTGCTAGTGGTGTACGGCCGGGACTAGCGGTTCTCCAGAGCTCCTACAATGAGCAGTTCTTC. Protein: CASGVRPGLAVLQSSYNEQFF. The V gene is TRBV12-5, the J gene TRBJ2-1, with 11 bases fitting TRBD2. Unmatched junction bases numbered 18, after V lost 5 bases and J lost 0 bases. The CDR3 is made up of 21 amino acids. Germline CDR1 and CDR2: LGHNT and FRNRAP. Full variable domain (remainder filled in from reference TRBV12-5 and TRBJ2-1): DARVTQTPRHKVTEMGQEVTMRCQPILGHNTVFWYRQTMMQGLELLAYFRNRAPLDDSGMPKDRFSAEMPDATLATLKIQPSEPRDSAVYFCASGVRPGLAVLQSSYNEQFFGPGTRLTVL.

This chain connects TRBV9 to TRBJ2-5; 11 nucleotides match TRBD2. The V gene's germline CDR1 is SGDLS and CDR2 YYNGEE. Trimming took 0 bases from V and 4 from J; bases not matched to a gene: 5. This CDR3 has 16 amino acids. The CDR3: CASSVEGSGGGETQYF. CDR3 nucleotide sequence: TGTGCCAGCAGCGTAGAGGGTAGCGGGGGGGGAGAGACCCAGTACTTC.

A single count supports this clone. V is TRBV7-2 and J is TRBJ1-6; D perhaps matches TRBD1 (6 bases). The CDR3 runs 15 residues. Germline lookup yields CDR1 SGHTA and CDR2 FQGNSA. V lost 5 bases, J lost 10 bases, and 18 bases lay in between. CDR3 residues: CASSQSTGIRSPLHF. The CDR3 DNA is TGTGCCAGCAGCCAAAGCACAGGGATTAGGTCACCCCTCCACTTT.

This chain links TRBV10-1 with TRBJ1-1; TRBD1 agrees at 8 bases. J was trimmed by 1 base and V by 6 bases; bases with no gene match: 7. The CDR3 is made up of 15 amino acids. The germline V gene has CDR1 WNHNN and CDR2 SYGVQD (reference sequence). As DNA, the CDR3 is TGCGCCAGCAGGCGGGACAGGATTCGGAACACTGAAGCTTTCTTT. It translates to CASRRDRIRNTEAFF.

About this clone itself: The sample carries other DNA sequences with the same CDR3. The rearrangement links TRBV5-1 to TRBJ2-2; 7 positions agree with TRBD1. Germline-derived CDR1 and CDR2 are SGHRS and YFSETQ. Trimming took 4 bases from V and 3 from J; bases not matched to a gene: 9. This CDR3 spans 16 amino acids. DNA of the CDR3: TGCGCCAGCAGCCCCCCCGGTACAGGGGACACCGGGGAGCTGTTTTTT. Residues: CASSPPGTGDTGELFF.

The V and J genes are TRBV18 and TRBJ2-7; D perhaps matches TRBD2 (5 bases). The CDR3 totals 13 residues. Trimming took 1 base from V and 3 from J, leaving 7 bases between them. Germline-derived CDR1 and CDR2 are KGHSH and LQKENI. CDR3 region: CASSPQTIYEQYF. The CDR3, as DNA: TGTGCCAGCTCACCACAGACTATCTACGAGCAGTACTTC.

The CDR3 DNA reads as TGTGCCAGCAGTGGGGGCAGGGGGCGAATCACCGGGGAGCTGTTTTTT. Translated, it gives CASSGGRGRITGELFF. The chain joins TRBV2 to TRBJ2-2; 8 bases match TRBD1. V lost 4 bases, J lost 4 bases, and 8 bases stayed unmatched. The germline CDR1 and CDR2 sequences are SNHLY and FYNNEI. This CDR3 spans 16 amino acids.

The rearrangement joins TRBV2 to TRBJ2-3, with 8 bases lining up with TRBD2. CDR1 and CDR2 from the germline V gene are SNHLY and FYNNEI. Unmatched junction bases numbered 3, after V lost 7 bases and J lost 3 bases. The CDR3 length is 13 residues. For the CDR3, the DNA is TGTGCCAGCAATGGCGGGGGGACAGATACGCAGTATTTT. Translated, it gives CASNGGGTDTQYF.

J is TRBJ1-1 and V is TRBV30; D call uncertain. The CDR3 length is 12 residues. Germline-derived CDR1 and CDR2 are GTSNPN and SVGIG (reference sequence). CDR3 bases: TGTGCTTTGTCCGCAGGTTGGACTGAAGCTTTCTTT. The encoded protein is CALSAGWTEAFF.

Only one count was recorded for this clone. The V call is TRBV11-2, the J call TRBJ2-2; no clear D gene. This CDR3 spans 13 amino acids. Trimming shortened V by 2 bases and J by 6 bases, and 7 bases separated the two germline ends. Germline V gives CDR1 SGHAT, CDR2 FQNNGV. CDR3 sequence reads: CASSLTRAGELFF. CDR3 DNA: TGTGCCAGCAGCTTAACACGTGCCGGGGAGCTGTTTTTT.

The chain is built from TRBV6-5 and TRBJ1-2; a possible D gene is TRBD1 (6 bases). The CDR3 consists of 15 residues. Per the germline V gene, CDR1 is MNHEY and CDR2 is SVGAGI. Trimming shortened V by 0 bases and J by 5 bases, and 13 bases separated the two germline ends. As DNA, the CDR3 is TGTGCCAGCAGTTACTCTCGGGCAGGGGATTATGGCTACACCTTC. The encoded protein is CASSYSRAGDYGYTF.

The V gene is TRBV5-1, the J gene TRBJ2-1, with 7 nucleotides matching TRBD1. The length of the CDR3 is 16 residues. V lost 0 bases, J lost 2 bases, and 5 bases stayed unmatched. Germline-derived CDR1 and CDR2 are SGHRS and YFSETQ. The DNA of the CDR3 is TGCGCCAGCAGCTTGGCTTCAGGGGGACCCTACAATGAGCAGTTCTTC. It translates to CASSLASGGPYNEQFF.

The V call is TRBV19, the J call TRBJ1-5, with D uncertain. The CDR3 runs 13 residues. V dropped 3 bases and J dropped 4 bases, with 7 bases sitting between them. From germline, CDR1 is LNHDA and CDR2 SQIVND (reference sequence). The CDR3 DNA reads as TGTGCCAGTAGTATTTCGGGGAATCAGCCCCAGCATTTT. Protein: CASSISGNQPQHF. Looking up the rest from reference TRBV19 and TRBJ1-5 gives the full variable domain: DGGITQSPKYLFRKEGQNVTLSCEQNLNHDAMYWYRQDPGQGLRLIYYSQIVNDFQKGDIAEGYSVSREKKESFPLTVTSAQKNPTAFYLCASSISGNQPQHFGDGTRLSIL.

This clone was picked up one time. J is TRBJ2-1 and V is TRBV29-1; weak D call: TRBD2 (6 bases). V was cut by 3 bases and J by 6 bases, with 15 bases left in between. The CDR3 is 14 residues long. CDR1 SQVTM and CDR2 ANQGSEA come from the germline V gene. This CDR3 reads CSVDRDSFRNEQFF. DNA of the CDR3: TGCAGCGTTGACCGGGACTCCTTCCGCAATGAGCAGTTCTTC.

This clone has just one count. The V gene is TRBV5-1, the J gene TRBJ2-2, with D perhaps matching TRBD1 (6 bases). Trimming removed 4 bases at V and 0 bases at J, with 19 bases between. The CDR3 runs 18 residues. Germline V gene lookup returns CDR1 SGHRS and CDR2 YFSETQ. Written as DNA, the CDR3 is TGCGCCAGCAGCATCCAACCCAGACAGGCGACGAACACCGGGGAGCTGTTTTTT. As protein: CASSIQPRQATNTGELFF.

V gene TRBV10-3 combines with J gene TRBJ2-2, with TRBD2 matching 8 bases. The junction had 9 bases not matched to a gene; V was cut back by 3 bases and J by 0 bases. CDR1 is ENHRY and CDR2 is SYGVKD in the germline V gene. The CDR3 contains 18 residues. The CDR3 region is CAISDQMTSATNTGELFF. CDR3 DNA: TGTGCCATCAGTGACCAAATGACTAGCGCAACGAACACCGGGGAGCTGTTTTTT.

This rearrangement joins TRBV4-3 to TRBJ1-5, with TRBD1 identical over 7 bases. V was pared by 1 base and J by 0 bases, with 6 bases of the junction left unmatched. CDR1 and CDR2 (germline): LGHNA, YSLEER. The CDR3 extends over 17 amino acids. The CDR3 here is CASSQGTGGDSNQPQHF. As DNA, the CDR3 is TGCGCCAGCAGCCAAGGGACAGGTGGGGATAGCAATCAGCCCCAGCATTTT.

This clone was seen only once. The rearrangement joins TRBV7-2 to TRBJ2-5; possibly TRBD1 for D (6 bases). Germline assignment: CDR1 SGHTA and CDR2 FQGNSA. The CDR3 is 14 amino acids. Between the trimmed V and J ends, which lost 5 bases and 5 bases, there was a span of 15 bases. The CDR3 coding sequence is TGTGCCAGCAGCCTTGGACAGCCCCAGGAGACCCAGTACTTC. It yields the protein CASSLGQPQETQYF. The full variable domain, with the rest looked up from reference TRBV7-2 and TRBJ2-5, is GAGVSQSPSNKVTEKGKDVELRCDPISGHTALYWYRQSLGQGLEFLIYFQGNSAPDKSGLPSDRFSAERTGGSVSTLTIQRTQQEDSAVYLCASSLGQPQETQYFGPGTRLLVL.

The V call is TRBV27, the J call TRBJ2-1, with 12 bases identical to TRBD1. The CDR3 length is 18 residues. Germline V gene lookup returns CDR1 MNHEY and CDR2 SMNVEV (reference sequence). Trimming cost V 0 bases and J 4 bases; bases outside gene matches: 7. The CDR3 DNA reads TGTGCCAGCAGTTTATCGGGACAGGGGGCGCTGGTTTACAATGAGCAGTTCTTC. Translation gives CASSLSGQGALVYNEQFF.

The rearrangement joins TRBV5-5 to TRBJ2-3, with 11 bases matching TRBD2. J gave up 0 bases and V 0 bases, and 6 bases lay outside the gene matches. The germline gives CDR1 SGHKS, CDR2 YYEKEE (reference sequence). This CDR3 region has 18 residues. Here the CDR3 reads CASSLVLAGGISTDTQYF. CDR3 nucleotide sequence: TGTGCCAGCAGCTTGGTTCTAGCGGGAGGCATAAGCACAGATACGCAGTATTTT.